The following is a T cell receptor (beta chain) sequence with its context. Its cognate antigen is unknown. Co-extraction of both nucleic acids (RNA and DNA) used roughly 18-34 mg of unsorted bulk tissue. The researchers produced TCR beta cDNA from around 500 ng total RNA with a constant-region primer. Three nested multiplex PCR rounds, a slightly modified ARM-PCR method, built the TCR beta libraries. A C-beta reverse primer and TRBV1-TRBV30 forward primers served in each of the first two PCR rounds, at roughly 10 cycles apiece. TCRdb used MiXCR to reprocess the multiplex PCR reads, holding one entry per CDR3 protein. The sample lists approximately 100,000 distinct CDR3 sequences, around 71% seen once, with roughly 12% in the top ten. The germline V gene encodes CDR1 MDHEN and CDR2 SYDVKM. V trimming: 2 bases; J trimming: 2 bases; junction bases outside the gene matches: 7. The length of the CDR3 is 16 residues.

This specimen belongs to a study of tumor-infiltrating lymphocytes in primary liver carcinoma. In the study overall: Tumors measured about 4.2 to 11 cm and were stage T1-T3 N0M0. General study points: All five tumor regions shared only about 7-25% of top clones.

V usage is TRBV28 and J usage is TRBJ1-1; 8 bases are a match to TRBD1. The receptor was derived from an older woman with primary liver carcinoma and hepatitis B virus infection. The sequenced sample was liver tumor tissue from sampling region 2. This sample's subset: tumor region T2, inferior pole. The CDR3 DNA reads TGTGCCAGCAGTTTACTTCGGACAGGGTTAAACACTGAAGCTTTCTTT. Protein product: CASSLLRTGLNTEAFF.